This entry features one T cell receptor (beta chain) sequence. The specificity of this receptor is unknown. One base away there is no much larger clone; base qualities are not given. Based on the germline V gene, the CDR1 and CDR2 sequences are SGHTA and FQGTGA. Taken from cysteine to phenylalanine, the CDR3 has 14 residues. Only the CDR3 part of the read is kept: 42 bases, read in frame from the first base. V lost 4 bases and J lost 6 bases, and the count of bases not matched to a germline gene is 5. In light of the paper, this sample's time point label describes: about four weeks on oral tofacitinib. The intended sense of this specimen's treatment or condition label: oral pan-JAK inhibitor, 5-10 mg twice daily. From alopecia areata patients, peripheral blood was collected along with lesional scalp punch biopsies. PBMCs were isolated by density centrifugation and stained for CD3, CD4 and CD8, after which CD4+ and CD8+ T cells were sorted on a FACSAria.

This sample is part of a study of CD8+ T cells in alopecia areata (dated by TCRdb to between 2017 and 2018). About the full investigation: The treated patients, all with moderate-to-severe alopecia areata, were enrolled in an open-label pilot trial of oral tofacitinib given at 5 to 10 mg twice daily. Tofacitinib was given for 6 to 18 months, followed by 6 months of follow-up off drug to assess delayed response and recurrence. For the treated patients, the SALT score, which quantifies what percentage of scalp surface area is affected, served as the measure of disease severity. To study T cell clonal expansion in alopecia areata, the researchers applied high-throughput TCRbeta sequencing to both the C3H/HeJ mouse model and human patients. Human TCRbeta sequencing covered scalp tissue and sorted CD4+ and CD8+ peripheral blood T cells from patchy and totalis/universalis alopecia areata patients and healthy controls. Biopsies were taken from tofacitinib-treated patients at baseline and at 4 and 24 weeks of treatment, and a later scalp biopsy was taken in several of the tofacitinib-treated patients. Scalp clonality was compared among normal scalp (n=4), patchy alopecia areata scalp (n=8), and alopecia totalis/universalis scalp (n=8). The RNA source kit depended on sample type: the PAXgene miRNA kit for fixed scalp, the miRNeasy kit for PBMCs, and the RNeasy kit for mouse skin. Amplification of TCRbeta CDR3 regions was done by immunoSEQ multiplex PCR using 35 Vbeta forward primers and 13 Jbeta reverse primers. General findings and caveats noted by the study authors: Many expanded lesional clones persisted in scalp and blood during tofacitinib treatment, which may partly explain relapse after stopping treatment. Higher clonality and more expanded CD8+ clones were observed in lesional scalp than in normal scalp, particularly in alopecia totalis/universalis, a finding suggestive of antigenic drive. Because the treated cohort was small and had only one nonresponder, larger studies are needed to examine links between baseline CD8+ expansion and response. Scalp TCR repertoire analysis is complicated because resident alphabeta T cells in normal human skin are also sequenced, whereas mouse skin is dominated by gammadelta T cells. Shared TCR sequences between patients were less evident than in mice, which may be partly attributable to HLA diversity in the patient population. Tofacitinib significantly lowered scalp clonality and the number of expanded CD8+ clones among the top 100 scalp clones.

Preparation of the library involved the immunoSEQ multiplex PCR assay. For TCR sequencing, RNA was extracted from every sample and reverse transcribed into cDNA to serve as template. SuperScript III was used for first-strand cDNA synthesis, primed with a 2:1 mix of oligo-dT and random hexamers. A synthetic immune receptor repertoire was used to measure amplification bias, and any remaining bias was corrected computationally. In the paper's pipeline: Raw reads were preprocessed to remove errors, and CDR3 was defined according to IMGT conventions as the region from the conserved cysteine to phenylalanine. Clonality was calculated as 1 minus Shannon entropy normalized by log2 of the number of productive unique TCRs. Whether scalp clones were CD4 or CD8 was inferred by matching scalp TCRbeta sequences against CD4 and CD8 repertoires sorted from blood. Sourced from immuneACCESS, this table was stored by TCRdb with only in-frame sequences that have V and J called. A share of the clones is absent; for the studies checked, an unresolved V gene accounts for under half, and the remainder has no known explanation. For V, J and clone size, that table is used; D and trimming come from the DNA. The sample table contains 120,000 or so clones; only one count was recorded for over 60% of them. In total, the top ten clones hold around 5.7% of the sample.

The source is a human donor with alopecia areata. The sequencing used CD4+ T cells sorted from blood, collected at week 4, from a patient treated with tofacitinib. The rearranged chain carries TRBV7-3 and TRBJ1-2, with 10 middle bases fitting TRBD1. The nucleotide sequence reads as follows: TGTGCCAGCAGCTCGGGACAGGGGCGGGATGGCTACACCTTC. Its coded protein is CASSSGQGRDGYTF.